The 30 T cell receptor beta chains presented below share a single source sample, sequenced in a study of blood T cell repertoires in COVID-19. Method: immunoSEQ multiplex PCR; TCRdb's copy keeps in-frame clones and lacks some. The repertoire holds some 200,000 clones, with roughly 82% as singletons. Specimen: peripheral blood. The origin of the receptors is a man in his fifties or sixties with active or convalescent COVID-19.

The chain employs TRBV18 and TRBJ2-7; 9 nucleotides align to TRBD1. Germline V gene lookup returns CDR1 KGHSH and CDR2 LQKENI. The CDR3 runs to 15 residues. The junction had 9 bases not matched to a gene; V was cut back by 4 bases and J by 5 bases. The CDR3 DNA reads as TGTGCCAGCTCACAAAACAGGGGGCGGGAGAACGAGCAGTACTTC. Its translation: CASSQNRGRENEQYF.

This clone occurred a few times. The chain is built from TRBV5-8 and TRBJ1-5, with 9 nucleotides matching TRBD1. The CDR3 is 14 residues long. Trimming took 2 bases from V and 7 from J; bases not matched to a gene: 4. The germline V gene encodes CDR1 SGHTS and CDR2 YDEGEE. CDR3 residues: CASSFRQGDQPQHF. CDR3 nucleotide sequence: TGTGCCAGCAGCTTCAGACAGGGGGACCAGCCCCAGCATTTT.

This chain uses TRBV2 with TRBJ2-7, with D maybe TRBD2 (7 bases). Trimming stripped 8 bases from V and 0 bases from J, with 14 bases between. Germline V gives CDR1 SNHLY, CDR2 FYNNEI. The CDR3 is made up of 14 amino acids. CDR3 DNA: TGTGCCAGCGGGAGGGAGGGGGGCTCCTACGAGCAGTACGTC. Its translation is CASGREGGSYEQYV.

The chain uses TRBV7-9 and TRBJ1-1; D gene unclear. V lost 5 bases and J 1 base, leaving 11 bases between the germline ends. Germline-derived CDR1 and CDR2 are SEHNR and FQNEAQ (reference sequence). The CDR3 contains 14 residues. For the CDR3, the DNA is TGTGCCAGCAGCCCCGTGGCGGAGAACACTGAAGCTTTCTTT. Residues: CASSPVAENTEAFF.

V is TRBV18 and J is TRBJ2-4, with 8 bases fitting TRBD1. This CDR3 region has 13 residues. V lost 2 bases to trimming and J lost 16 bases; unmatched junction nucleotides: 10. Germline V gene data show CDR1 as KGHSH and CDR2 as LQKENI. Here the CDR3 DNA reads TGTGCCAGCTCACCAGATAGGACAGGGTTGTATTACTTC. Protein sequence: CASSPDRTGLYYF.

Only one count was recorded for this clone. The rearrangement links TRBV5-1 to TRBJ1-2; TRBD1 might be the D (6 bases). The germline CDR1 and CDR2 sequences are SGHRS and YFSETQ. The CDR3 covers 14 residues. The V end lost 3 bases, the J end lost 6 bases, and 15 bases lay between the germline ends. This chain's CDR3 is CASSSTGVVDGYTF. As DNA, the CDR3 is TGCGCCAGCAGCTCGACAGGAGTGGTTGATGGCTACACCTTC.

The chain employs TRBV5-6 and TRBJ1-2, with 7 bases matching TRBD1. The CDR3 consists of 13 residues. Trimming took 4 bases from V and 7 from J; bases not matched to a gene: 7. CDR1 is SGHDT, CDR2 YYEEEE, per germline. The CDR3 region has the DNA TGTGCCAGCAGCCCGACAGGGAGCGTTGGCTACACCTTC. This translates into CASSPTGSVGYTF.

The rearrangement uses TRBV7-9 and TRBJ2-1, with D maybe TRBD1 (5 bases). The germline V gene has CDR1 SEHNR and CDR2 FQNEAQ (reference sequence). The V gene lost 4 bases and the J gene lost 8 bases, with 18 bases spanning the gap. The CDR3 spans 15 residues. CDR3 in DNA: TGTGCCAGCAGCTCTACCACGGGTCAGGGATATGAGCAGTTCTTC. This translates into CASSSTTGQGYEQFF.

This rearrangement joins TRBV11-1 to TRBJ2-7; the match to TRBD2 covers 11 bases. CDR1 and CDR2 from the germline V gene are SGHAT and FQDESV (reference sequence). This CDR3 is 14 amino acids long. The V gene end was trimmed by 5 bases and the J gene end by 10 bases; junction bases not matched to a gene: 10. This CDR3 is CASSASTSGGTQYV. CDR3 sequence (DNA): TGTGCCAGCAGCGCTAGTACTAGCGGGGGTACACAGTACGTC.

V gene TRBV19 combines with J gene TRBJ1-5; TRBD1 aligns across 7 bases. Germline CDR1 and CDR2: LNHDA and SQIVND (reference sequence). Unmatched junction bases numbered 3, after V lost 3 bases and J lost 4 bases. The CDR3 is made up of 14 amino acids. CDR3 in amino acids: CASSIRGRNQPQHF. DNA of the CDR3: TGTGCCAGTAGTATCAGGGGGAGGAATCAGCCCCAGCATTTT.

The V gene is TRBV4-2, the J gene TRBJ2-3; 8 nucleotides align to TRBD2. CDR1 and CDR2 from the germline V gene are LGHNA and YNFKEQ. V lost 3 bases and J lost 0; bases outside the gene matches: 5. The CDR3 covers 16 residues. CDR3 loop: CASSQQLAASTDTQYF. For the CDR3, the DNA is TGTGCCAGCAGCCAGCAACTAGCGGCCAGCACAGATACGCAGTATTTT.

The chain joins TRBV19 to TRBJ1-5, with TRBD1 identical over 7 bases. With 9 bases clipped from V and 0 bases from J, the junction kept 17 bases outside the gene matches. CDR1 and CDR2 from the germline V gene are LNHDA and SQIVND (reference sequence). This CDR3 contains 18 residues. The CDR3 bases are TGTGCCAGCACCGGGACAGAGGGAGTAATTTTTAGCAATCAGCCCCAGCATTTT. Translating gives CASTGTEGVIFSNQPQHF.

The chain couples TRBV3-1 (or the pseudogene TRBV3-2) to TRBJ2-7, with D uncertain. Looked up from germline, CDR1 is LGHDT and CDR2 is YNNKEL (reference sequence). CDR3 length: 14 amino acids. Deletions cut 3 bases from V and 3 bases from J, with 12 bases between. The CDR3 DNA is TGTGCCAGCAGCCAGTCGGGTCGCCTCTACGAGCAGTACTTC. Its protein product is CASSQSGRLYEQYF.

V usage is TRBV27 and J usage is TRBJ1-6; D is uncertain. Trimming shortened V by 10 bases and J by 0 bases, and 16 bases separated the two germline ends. Looked up from germline, CDR1 is MNHEY and CDR2 is SMNVEV (reference sequence). The CDR3 sequence is 16 residues long. CDR3 DNA: TGTGCCATAACTGGTACAGCCCGCTCCTATAATTCACCCCTCCACTTT. Protein: CAITGTARSYNSPLHF.

V gene TRBV4-2 combines with J gene TRBJ2-2; TRBD2 matches 7 bases. From germline, CDR1 is LGHNA and CDR2 YNFKEQ. V shed 0 bases, J shed 2 bases, and the junction held 3 bases outside the gene matches. CDR3 length: 16 residues. The CDR3 reads CASSQDSGLNTGELFF. The CDR3 nucleotides read TGTGCCAGCAGCCAAGATAGCGGGCTAAACACCGGGGAGCTGTTTTTT.

The chain is built from TRBV5-1 and TRBJ2-7; D call uncertain. The CDR3 runs to 13 residues. The V gene lost 2 bases and the J gene lost 1 base, with 7 bases spanning the gap. Germline loops: CDR1 SGHRS, CDR2 YFSETQ. The CDR3 sequence is CASSLTGSYEQYF. CDR3 DNA: TGCGCCAGCAGCTTAACGGGTTCCTACGAGCAGTACTTC.

The V and J genes are TRBV28 and TRBJ1-5, with D possibly matching TRBD1 (5 bases). The length of the CDR3 is 15 residues. Trimming took off 6 bases at V and 4 bases at J, with 16 bases between the two ends. Per germline, CDR1 MDHEN and CDR2 SYDVKM. The CDR3 DNA follows: TGTGCCAGCAGGGGATGGGGGGGAGGAAATCAGCCCCAGCATTTT. Translated: CASRGWGGGNQPQHF.

The V and J genes are TRBV7-9 and TRBJ2-2; maybe TRBD1 (5 bases). The V and J ends lost 2 bases and 4 bases respectively, with 8 bases between them. Germline V gives CDR1 SEHNR, CDR2 FQNEAQ (reference sequence). CDR3 length: 14 residues. In DNA, the CDR3 is TGTGCCAGCAGCTTACAGGGTCTCACCGGGGAGCTGTTTTTT. Its translation: CASSLQGLTGELFF.

The chain carries TRBV5-1 and TRBJ2-2; 10 nucleotides match TRBD1. The CDR3 has 17 amino acids. Trimming cost V 3 bases and J 6 bases; bases outside gene matches: 11. Germline V lookup: CDR1 SGHRS, CDR2 YFSETQ. The CDR3 sequence: CASSWALGGQGAGELFF. The DNA for the CDR3 is TGCGCCAGCAGCTGGGCCCTGGGAGGACAGGGGGCCGGGGAGCTGTTTTTT.

This clone has just one count. V is TRBV7-2 and J is TRBJ2-7; D is perhaps TRBD2 (5 bases). The CDR3 sequence is 15 residues long. Trimming left V 0 bases short and J 2 bases short, with 11 bases between. CDR1 is SGHTA, CDR2 FQGNSA, per germline. CDR3 nucleotide sequence: TGTGCCAGCAGCTTAGCGGCCTCGGGAACCTACGAGCAGTACTTC. This translates into CASSLAASGTYEQYF.

The chain couples TRBV7-8 to TRBJ1-4; no definite D call. The germline V gene has CDR1 SGHVS and CDR2 FQNEAQ. The CDR3 loop spans 15 amino acids. V shed 1 base and J shed 0 bases, with 6 bases lying between them. CDR3 sequence (DNA): TGTGCCAGCAGCTTAGGCTACTCAACTAATGAAAAACTGTTTTTT. Its protein product is CASSLGYSTNEKLFF.

The chain joins TRBV28 to TRBJ1-5, with 8 bases that match TRBD1. CDR1 is MDHEN, CDR2 SYDVKM, per germline. V gave up 6 bases and J gave up 0 bases; unmatched junction bases: 7. The CDR3 length is 16 residues. The DNA for the CDR3 is TGTGCCAGCAGGATTCAGACAGGGGATAGCAATCAGCCCCAGCATTTT. As protein: CASRIQTGDSNQPQHF.

This chain uses TRBV10-3 with TRBJ1-6; 7 bases agree with TRBD1. CDR1 and CDR2 (germline): ENHRY, SYGVKD. This CDR3 has 15 amino acids. The trim removed 2 bases at V and 9 bases at J, leaving 7 bases unmatched. The CDR3 nucleotides read TGTGCCATCAGTGAGCCAGGGACAGACACTTCACCCCTCCACTTT. Translating gives CAISEPGTDTSPLHF.

The V call is TRBV5-5, the J call TRBJ2-1, with 9 nucleotides matching TRBD2. Looked up from germline, CDR1 is SGHKS and CDR2 is YYEKEE (reference sequence). The CDR3 totals 16 residues. Trimming at V came to 4 bases and at J to 0 bases, leaving 5 bases not matched to a gene. The CDR3 nucleotides are TGTGCCAGCAGCGGAGGAGCGGGGGGCTCCTACAATGAGCAGTTCTTC. Amino acids: CASSGGAGGSYNEQFF.

With regard to this clone: Different DNA sequences within this sample yield the same CDR3. CDR3 sequence reads: CASSLTGGNEQFF. DNA for the CDR3: TGTGCCAGCAGCTTAACGGGGGGCAATGAGCAGTTCTTC. This chain uses TRBV7-3 with TRBJ2-1, with D maybe TRBD2 (6 bases). V was clipped by 0 bases and J by 6 bases, with 6 bases between them. CDR1 is SGHTA, CDR2 FQGTGA, per germline. The CDR3 is made up of 13 amino acids. The full variable domain, in which reference TRBV7-3 and TRBJ2-1 provide the parts outside the CDR3, is GAGVSQTPSNKVTEKGKYVELRCDPISGHTALYWYRQSLGQGPEFLIYFQGTGAADDSGLPNDRFFAVRPEGSVSTLKIQRTERGDSAVYLCASSLTGGNEQFFGPGTRLTVL.

The chain links TRBV5-1 to TRBJ2-7; D unclear. From germline, CDR1 is SGHRS and CDR2 YFSETQ. Trimming took 0 bases from V and 7 from J, leaving 14 bases between them. The CDR3 contains 14 residues. As DNA, the CDR3 is TGCGCCAGCAGCTTGGCCCCACCACCCGGGGAGCAGTACTTC. Protein: CASSLAPPPGEQYF.

The V gene is TRBV7-2, the J gene TRBJ2-5; D uncertain. V lost 1 base to trimming and J lost 1 base, with 10 bases between them. Germline V gene sequence: CDR1 SGHTA, CDR2 FQGNSA. The length of the CDR3 is 15 residues. This chain's CDR3 is CASSLGAVAQETQYF. The CDR3 DNA sequence: TGTGCCAGCAGCTTAGGGGCCGTTGCCCAAGAGACCCAGTACTTC.

This clone was seen just once. The chain combines TRBV19 with TRBJ1-5, with 7 bases identical to TRBD1. CDR3 length equals 14 residues. The V gene's germline CDR1 is LNHDA and CDR2 SQIVND (reference sequence). The trim removed 1 base at V and 6 bases at J, leaving 3 bases unmatched. The CDR3 DNA is TGTGCCAGTAGTATAGGAGGGGGCCGTCAGCCCCAGCATTTT. Its translation is CASSIGGGRQPQHF.

The V gene is TRBV5-4, the J gene TRBJ2-1, with 13 bases fitting TRBD2. Germline V CDR1 and CDR2: SGHNT, YYREEE (reference sequence). With V trimmed by 3 bases and J by 0 bases, 6 bases remained unmatched. This CDR3 comprises 18 residues. CDR3 sequence (DNA): TGTGCCAGCAGCTCTGGACTAGCGGGGGTATCCTCCTACAATGAGCAGTTCTTC. Amino acid sequence: CASSSGLAGVSSYNEQFF.

This clone was observed a few times. This CDR3 is CASRDGSSYNSPLHF. The CDR3 DNA reads as TGTGCCAGTCGGGACGGGAGCTCCTATAATTCACCCCTCCACTTT. The chain uses TRBV2 and TRBJ1-6; tentative D call: TRBD1 (5 bases). The germline V gene encodes CDR1 SNHLY and CDR2 FYNNEI. Trimming cost V 9 bases and J 0 bases, with 12 bases left between them. This CDR3 spans 15 amino acids.